A single sample gave rise to the 22 T cell receptor beta chains below, sequenced in a study of OX40 agonist ivuxolimab in advanced cancers. Measured with immunoSEQ multiplex PCR; TCRdb has only the in-frame clones, and not every one. The sample includes over 40,000 clones, around 88% seen only once; the top ten take 14%. Sequencing was performed on CD4+ or CD8+ T cells sorted from blood, taken in a trial of the OX40 agonist ivuxolimab. The receptor set was obtained from an adult with an advanced solid tumor such as melanoma, head and neck, liver or kidney cancer.

The chain combines TRBV18 with TRBJ2-1; 14 positions match TRBD2. CDR3 length: 17 residues. V was pared by 4 bases and J by 6 bases, with 8 bases of the junction left unmatched. Germline loops: CDR1 KGHSH, CDR2 LQKENI. In DNA form, the CDR3 reads TGTGCCAGCTCACGGGGAAGGGGACTAGCGGGAGTCAATGAGCAGTTCTTC. It specifies CASSRGRGLAGVNEQFF.

V gene TRBV5-6 combines with J gene TRBJ2-6; D call uncertain. Trimming removed 0 bases from V and 2 bases from J, with 18 bases in between. The CDR3 contains 19 residues. Germline V gene lookup returns CDR1 SGHDT and CDR2 YYEEEE. CDR3 loop: CASSLGLELALAGANVLTF. As DNA, the CDR3 is TGTGCCAGCAGCTTGGGGCTCGAACTTGCCCTCGCTGGGGCCAACGTCCTGACTTTC.

The chain recombines TRBV2 with TRBJ2-3; D is possibly TRBD2 (5 bases). This CDR3 spans 14 amino acids. V lost 6 bases, J lost 5 bases, and 15 bases lay in between. Germline CDR1 and CDR2: SNHLY and FYNNEI. The CDR3 DNA is TGTGCCAGCAGGGCCGAGCGGTGGGTAGATACGCAGTATTTT. Translating it yields CASRAERWVDTQYF.

V usage is TRBV10-1 and J usage is TRBJ2-2; 8 bases line up with TRBD1. J gave up 7 bases and V 5 bases, and 6 bases lay outside the gene matches. Germline V gives CDR1 WNHNN, CDR2 SYGVQD (reference sequence). The CDR3 sequence is 14 residues long. The CDR3 sequence: CASSPGGAVGELFF. The DNA of the CDR3 is TGCGCCAGCAGTCCAGGGGGCGCGGTCGGGGAGCTGTTTTTT.

The count of this clone is one. The DNA for the CDR3 is TGTGCCAGCTCACCGGTGACAGATACGCAGTATTTT. It encodes CASSPVTDTQYF. The chain carries TRBV18 and TRBJ2-3, with D unresolved. This CDR3 is built from 12 residues. V lost 3 bases, J lost 3 bases, and 4 bases lay in between. Germline V CDR1 and CDR2: KGHSH, LQKENI.

The V and J genes are TRBV5-6 and TRBJ2-1; no clear D gene. Trimming took 0 bases from V and 4 from J, leaving 11 bases between them. This CDR3 has 15 amino acids. CDR1 and CDR2 (germline): SGHDT, YYEEEE. The CDR3 DNA follows: TGTGCCAGCAGCTTGGTGGCGGCAGGATACAATGAGCAGTTCTTC. Translated, it gives CASSLVAAGYNEQFF.

This clone was observed once. The gene calls are TRBV9 and TRBJ2-7, with 14 nucleotides matching TRBD2. The CDR3 is 15 residues long. Unmatched junction bases numbered 4, after V lost 3 bases and J lost 5 bases. Germline V gives CDR1 SGDLS, CDR2 YYNGEE. CDR3 residues: CASSAGLAGVDEQYF. The CDR3 DNA reads as TGTGCCAGCAGCGCGGGACTAGCGGGAGTTGACGAGCAGTACTTC.

The chain combines TRBV30 with TRBJ2-7; possibly TRBD2 for D (5 bases). Germline V gives CDR1 GTSNPN, CDR2 SVGIG (reference sequence). The CDR3 extends over 13 amino acids. V shed 5 bases and J shed 2 bases, with 13 bases lying between them. The CDR3: CAWGRGITYEQYF. In DNA, the CDR3 is TGTGCCTGGGGGAGAGGAATCACCTACGAGCAGTACTTC. Filled out from reference TRBV30 and TRBJ2-7, the complete variable domain reads SQTIHQWPATLVQPVGSPLSLECTVEGTSNPNLYWYRQAAGRGLQLLFYSVGIGQISSEVPQNLSASRPQDRQFILSSKKLLLSDSGFYLCAWGRGITYEQYFGPGTRLTVT.

The chain is built from TRBV5-7 and TRBJ2-1; D uncertain. TRBV5-7 is treated as an ORF (open reading frame) with a function not yet certain. Trimming left V 0 bases short and J 6 bases short, with 16 bases between. This CDR3 comprises 16 residues. CDR3 nucleotides: TGTGCCAGCAGCTTGGGGGAAGGTCACAAGGGCAATGAGCAGTTCTTC. Translation: CASSLGEGHKGNEQFF.

This clone was recorded once. The V call is TRBV19, the J call TRBJ1-1; 7 bases match TRBD1. This CDR3 spans 16 amino acids. Germline trimming cut 4 bases from V and 5 bases from J; bases unmatched to any gene: 13. From germline, CDR1 is LNHDA and CDR2 SQIVND (reference sequence). The CDR3 bases are TGTGCCAGTAGTACCCGAGAAGCAGGGGGGCAAACTGAAGCTTTCTTT. Amino acids: CASSTREAGGQTEAFF.

The chain has TRBV28 and TRBJ2-2; D is ambiguous. Trimming took off 5 bases at V and 9 bases at J, with 7 bases between the two ends. The germline V gene encodes CDR1 MDHEN and CDR2 SYDVKM. The CDR3 has 11 amino acids. The CDR3 here is CASSRGWELFF. CDR3 sequence (DNA): TGTGCCAGCAGTAGAGGTTGGGAGCTGTTTTTT.

The rearrangement uses TRBV27 and TRBJ2-7; no clear D gene. Germline V gene lookup returns CDR1 MNHEY and CDR2 SMNVEV (reference sequence). Between the trimmed V and J ends, which lost 3 bases and 4 bases, there was a span of 13 bases. This CDR3 region has 14 residues. The CDR3 spells CASSFSITDYEQYF. The CDR3 coding sequence is TGTGCCAGCAGTTTCTCCATAACAGATTACGAGCAGTACTTC.

V gene TRBV28 combines with J gene TRBJ2-1; the D gene is possibly TRBD2 (5 bases). The CDR3 has 11 amino acids. CDR1 MDHEN and CDR2 SYDVKM come from the germline V gene. V was pared by 5 bases and J by 9 bases, with 8 bases between. The chain's CDR3 is CASSVAFEQFF. The CDR3 region has the DNA TGTGCCAGCAGTGTAGCGTTTGAGCAGTTCTTC. The full variable domain, with the rest looked up from reference TRBV28 and TRBJ2-1, is DVKVTQSSRYLVKRTGEKVFLECVQDMDHENMFWYRQDPGLGLRLIYFSYDVKMKEKGDIPEGYSVSREKKERFSLILESASTNQTSMYLCASSVAFEQFFGPGTRLTVL.

The chain recombines TRBV2 with TRBJ2-2; 9 positions match TRBD1. Germline-derived CDR1 and CDR2 are SNHLY and FYNNEI. The CDR3 has 15 amino acids. The J segment lost 0 bases and the V segment lost 6 bases, leaving 2 bases of the junction unmatched. For the CDR3, the DNA is TGTGCCAGCAGAAGGGACAGGGCGAACACCGGGGAGCTGTTTTTT. Protein sequence: CASRRDRANTGELFF.

The chain employs TRBV13 and TRBJ1-2; 10 nucleotides agree with TRBD1. The V gene end was trimmed by 5 bases and the J gene end by 8 bases; junction bases not matched to a gene: 5. The CDR3 runs 13 residues. Germline values: CDR1 PRHDT, CDR2 FYEKMQ (reference sequence). This CDR3 is CASSRQGAEGYTF. CDR3 nucleotide sequence: TGTGCCAGCAGCCGACAGGGGGCGGAGGGCTACACCTTC.

The sample holds one count of this clone. The V gene is TRBV7-3, the J gene TRBJ2-1; D is undetermined. CDR3 length: 12 residues. The germline CDR1 and CDR2 sequences are SGHTA and FQGTGA. V lost 4 bases, J lost 9 bases, and 10 bases lay in between. The CDR3 nucleotides are TGTGCCAGCAGCTCCACGTTCAGTGAGCAGTTCTTC. Translating it yields CASSSTFSEQFF.

This sequence joins TRBV18 and TRBJ1-5, with 8 bases that match TRBD1. The junction had 6 bases not matched to a gene; V was cut back by 5 bases and J by 6 bases. CDR3 length: 14 residues. Germline values: CDR1 KGHSH, CDR2 LQKENI. CDR3 region: CASSADRGGQPQHF. Written as DNA, the CDR3 is TGTGCCAGCTCAGCCGACAGGGGCGGTCAGCCCCAGCATTTT.

The chain couples TRBV7-9 to TRBJ2-7; D is tentatively TRBD1 or TRBD2 (5 bases each). This CDR3 contains 14 residues. Trimming cost V 5 bases and J 2 bases, with 13 bases left between them. Germline assignment: CDR1 SEHNR and CDR2 FQNEAQ (reference sequence). The CDR3 here is CASSRGDGTYEQYF. As DNA, the CDR3 is TGTGCCAGCAGCCGAGGGGACGGAACCTACGAGCAGTACTTC.

The V call is TRBV4-1, the J call TRBJ1-3, with D possibly TRBD1 on 6 matching bases. Trimming took off 3 bases at V and 8 bases at J, with 14 bases between the two ends. The CDR3 covers 14 residues. Germline V CDR1 and CDR2: MGHRA, YSYEKL. CDR3 residues: CASSQDRTGYTIYF. The CDR3 DNA reads as TGCGCCAGCAGCCAGGACAGAACGGGGTACACCATATATTTT.

The chain joins TRBV6-5 to TRBJ2-4; no clear D. Germline CDR1 reads MNHEY; CDR2 reads SVGAGI. The CDR3 spans 13 residues. Trimming left V 7 bases short and J 3 bases short, with 10 bases between. The CDR3 DNA follows: TGTGCCAGCACTGGGAATAGCAAAAACATTCAGTACTTC. This sequence encodes CASTGNSKNIQYF.

CDR3 sequence: CASSPSLSYEQYF. The CDR3 DNA reads as TGTGCCAGCTCACCATCGCTTTCCTACGAGCAGTACTTC. V usage is TRBV18 and J usage is TRBJ2-7; D gene unclear. There are 13 residues in the CDR3. Germline V lookup: CDR1 KGHSH, CDR2 LQKENI. V was trimmed by 2 bases and J by 1 base, leaving 6 bases between them.

In its sample, this clone was seen once. The rearrangement links TRBV18 to TRBJ1-5; perhaps TRBD1 as D (6 bases). Germline V gene data show CDR1 as KGHSH and CDR2 as LQKENI. V was trimmed by 3 bases and J by 0 bases, leaving 12 bases between them. The CDR3 length is 16 residues. In DNA, the CDR3 is TGTGCCAGCTCACCCCCGGACAGCTATAGCAATCAGCCCCAGCATTTT. Its translation: CASSPPDSYSNQPQHF.